A selection of T cell receptor beta chains follows, all from one sample in a study of TIL therapy for anti-PD-1-resistant metastatic lung cancer. Clones were read by immunoSEQ multiplex PCR, and TCRdb kept only the in-frame ones, dropping some. The sample carries about 21,000 clones, 78% recorded once. The sample consisted of blood, taken at baseline. The origin of the receptors is a person aged 25 to 79 with non-small cell lung cancer. The conserved cysteine and the conserved F or W are not part of the CDR3 here. Fields, in order: D gene, V gene, J gene, CDR3 protein. The D gene is left open where the match is weak.

d_call: TRBD2
v_call: TRBV19
j_call: TRBJ2-6
cdr3_aa: ASSMLTSGRAAGANVLT

d_call: TRBD1
v_call: TRBV29-1
j_call: TRBJ2-4
cdr3_aa: SVAGTGGYIQY

d_call: TRBD2
v_call: TRBV9
j_call: TRBJ2-3
cdr3_aa: ASSVDSGGPSVRAQY

d_call: NA
v_call: TRBV5-1
j_call: TRBJ2-7
cdr3_aa: ASSLKGVSYEQY

d_call: NA
v_call: TRBV28
j_call: TRBJ1-4
cdr3_aa: ASSLGRINEKLF

d_call: TRBD2
v_call: TRBV27
j_call: TRBJ2-7
cdr3_aa: ASSLEWRGGYYEQY

d_call: NA
v_call: TRBV2
j_call: TRBJ2-2
cdr3_aa: ASSAESGAGELF

d_call: NA
v_call: TRBV29-1
j_call: TRBJ2-7
cdr3_aa: SAEGTNYEQY

d_call: TRBD2
v_call: TRBV14
j_call: TRBJ2-3
cdr3_aa: ATRNLAGGRTTQY

d_call: NA
v_call: TRBV5-1
j_call: TRBJ1-4
cdr3_aa: ASSFAGDRGEKLF

d_call: NA
v_call: TRBV5-1
j_call: TRBJ2-1
cdr3_aa: ASLLPRYHNEQF

d_call: TRBD2
v_call: TRBV10-3
j_call: TRBJ2-1
cdr3_aa: AISEVWTSGSRDEQF

d_call: NA
v_call: TRBV5-1
j_call: TRBJ1-5
cdr3_aa: ASTMMYRRSQPQH

d_call: TRBD2
v_call: TRBV5-6
j_call: TRBJ2-7
cdr3_aa: ASSGGTSGDPNEQY

d_call: NA
v_call: TRBV5-3
j_call: TRBJ1-5
cdr3_aa: ARSLEQGKGYSNQPQH

d_call: NA
v_call: TRBV5-5
j_call: TRBJ1-3
cdr3_aa: ASSSGSGNTIY

d_call: NA
v_call: TRBV5-4
j_call: TRBJ1-1
cdr3_aa: ASSSIEQGNEAF

d_call: TRBD1
v_call: TRBV29-1
j_call: TRBJ2-3
cdr3_aa: SVHARDRATDTQY

d_call: NA
v_call: TRBV6-6
j_call: TRBJ2-1
cdr3_aa: ASSHGTNNEQF

d_call: TRBD1
v_call: TRBV5-1
j_call: TRBJ1-1
cdr3_aa: ASSLIGTGRASEAF

d_call: TRBD1
v_call: TRBV7-2
j_call: TRBJ1-6
cdr3_aa: ASRTGTGNSPLH

d_call: TRBD2
v_call: TRBV6-6
j_call: NA
cdr3_aa: ASSYLAGRAYEQY

d_call: NA
v_call: TRBV5-1
j_call: TRBJ2-7
cdr3_aa: ASNTGERSYEQY

d_call: NA
v_call: TRBV6-1
j_call: TRBJ2-7
cdr3_aa: ASSWTNSYEQY

d_call: NA
v_call: TRBV9
j_call: TRBJ2-3
cdr3_aa: ASSVEGVGTQY

d_call: NA
v_call: TRBV5-5
j_call: TRBJ2-7
cdr3_aa: ASSPDRGGSYEQY

d_call: TRBD2
v_call: TRBV18
j_call: TRBJ2-3
cdr3_aa: ASSQLAVRDTQY

d_call: TRBD1
v_call: TRBV15
j_call: TRBJ1-6
cdr3_aa: ATSRDWRDRGYSPLH

d_call: NA
v_call: TRBV27
j_call: TRBJ2-7
cdr3_aa: ASSPQGGRGSYEQY

d_call: TRBD2
v_call: TRBV19
j_call: TRBJ2-5
cdr3_aa: ASSMGGPGTQY

d_call: TRBD1
v_call: TRBV6-1
j_call: TRBJ1-3
cdr3_aa: ASSRQGKNTIY

d_call: NA
v_call: TRBV5-6
j_call: TRBJ2-7
cdr3_aa: ASSLATDVPYEQY

d_call: TRBD2
v_call: TRBV6-5
j_call: TRBJ2-7
cdr3_aa: ASVAGGSSIYEQY

d_call: NA
v_call: TRBV5-6
j_call: TRBJ2-5
cdr3_aa: ASSRQETQY

d_call: NA
v_call: TRBV28
j_call: TRBJ1-4
cdr3_aa: ASSRKEKLF

d_call: TRBD2
v_call: TRBV9
j_call: TRBJ2-2
cdr3_aa: ASSTGLAGGFANTGELF

d_call: NA
v_call: TRBV27
j_call: TRBJ1-4
cdr3_aa: ASGLGREKLF

d_call: NA
v_call: TRBV30
j_call: TRBJ1-2
cdr3_aa: AWSVSGGHYGYT

d_call: NA
v_call: TRBV4-1
j_call: TRBJ2-7
cdr3_aa: ASSQEIGQSYEQY

d_call: TRBD2
v_call: TRBV7-8
j_call: TRBJ2-1
cdr3_aa: ASSPRRTSGGDEQF

d_call: TRBD2
v_call: TRBV10-2
j_call: TRBJ2-7
cdr3_aa: ASSRRLAGLAYEQY

d_call: NA
v_call: TRBV7-2
j_call: TRBJ1-1
cdr3_aa: ASSLGGTALSAF

d_call: NA
v_call: TRBV11-1
j_call: TRBJ1-1
cdr3_aa: ASSLGSGAF

d_call: NA
v_call: TRBV27
j_call: TRBJ2-2
cdr3_aa: ASSLSRFQATGELF

d_call: TRBD2
v_call: TRBV27
j_call: NA
cdr3_aa: ASSLSRTSGVLVYEQY

d_call: TRBD1
v_call: TRBV5-6
j_call: TRBJ2-7
cdr3_aa: ASSLGGQGKYEQY

d_call: NA
v_call: TRBV30
j_call: TRBJ2-7
cdr3_aa: AWSDQAPYEQY

d_call: NA
v_call: TRBV10-2
j_call: TRBJ2-1
cdr3_aa: ASKAFGGNNEQF

d_call: NA
v_call: TRBV7-9
j_call: TRBJ2-7
cdr3_aa: ASQPRTASYEQY

d_call: TRBD1
v_call: TRBV6-5
j_call: TRBJ2-7
cdr3_aa: ASSRTGGSYEQY

d_call: TRBD1
v_call: TRBV28
j_call: TRBJ2-6
cdr3_aa: AGGQGSGANVLT

d_call: NA
v_call: TRBV6-1
j_call: TRBJ1-2
cdr3_aa: ASSEDAGAHYGYT

d_call: NA
v_call: TRBV14
j_call: TRBJ2-7
cdr3_aa: ASSQSSPGPYEQY

d_call: NA
v_call: TRBV7-7
j_call: TRBJ2-3
cdr3_aa: ASSPRIGSTDTQY

d_call: TRBD1
v_call: TRBV9
j_call: TRBJ1-2
cdr3_aa: ASGQGASPYGYT

d_call: TRBD1
v_call: TRBV5-1
j_call: TRBJ2-2
cdr3_aa: ASSLQGAGGELF

d_call: TRBD1
v_call: TRBV5-4
j_call: TRBJ1-2
cdr3_aa: ASSPTTGLYGYT

d_call: NA
v_call: TRBV6-1
j_call: TRBJ1-1
cdr3_aa: ASSEARSGSYTEAF

d_call: NA
v_call: TRBV7-9
j_call: TRBJ2-1
cdr3_aa: ASSAQGLLGNEQF